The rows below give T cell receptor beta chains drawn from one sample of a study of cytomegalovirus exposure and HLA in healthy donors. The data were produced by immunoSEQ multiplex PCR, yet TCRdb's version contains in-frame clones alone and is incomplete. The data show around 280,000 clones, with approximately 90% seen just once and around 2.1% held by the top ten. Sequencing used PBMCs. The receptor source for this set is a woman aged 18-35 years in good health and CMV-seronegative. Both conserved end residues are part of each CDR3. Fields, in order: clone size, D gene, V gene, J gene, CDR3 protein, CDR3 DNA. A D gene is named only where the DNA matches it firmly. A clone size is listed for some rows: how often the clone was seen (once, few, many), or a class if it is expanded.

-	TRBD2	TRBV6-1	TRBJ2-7	CASSEGLAVSLREQYF	TGTGCCAGCAGTGAGGGACTAGCGGTGTCTCTCCGCGAGCAGTACTTC
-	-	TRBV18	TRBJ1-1	CASSPRADTEAFF	TGTGCCAGCTCACCACGGGCTGACACTGAAGCTTTCTTT
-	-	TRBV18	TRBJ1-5	CASSLGGGSNQPQHF	TGTGCCAGCTCGTTGGGGGGTGGCAGCAATCAGCCCCAGCATTTT
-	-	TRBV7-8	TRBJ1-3	CASSLGRPTPGNTIYF	TGTGCCAGCAGCTTAGGGAGACCTACCCCTGGAAACACCATATATTTT
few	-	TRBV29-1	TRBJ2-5	CSVDRVGDAQETQYF	TGCAGCGTTGATCGGGTCGGGGATGCGCAAGAGACCCAGTACTTC
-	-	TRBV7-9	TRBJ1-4	CASSLTDLVFF	TGTGCCAGCAGCTTGACCGATCTAGTGTTTTTT
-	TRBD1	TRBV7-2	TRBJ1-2	CASSNKDRAEDTF	TGTGCCAGCAGCAACAAGGACAGGGCGGAGGACACCTTC
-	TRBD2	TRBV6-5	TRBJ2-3	CASTGGGYTDTQYF	TGTGCCAGCACGGGCGGGGGTTACACAGATACGCAGTATTTT
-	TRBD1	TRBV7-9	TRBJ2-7	CASSAGTGDYEQYF	TGTGCCAGCAGCGCCGGGACAGGAGACTACGAGCAGTACTTC
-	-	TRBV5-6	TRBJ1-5	CASSYGGWSNQPQHF	TGTGCCAGCAGCTATGGGGGCTGGAGCAATCAGCCCCAGCATTTT
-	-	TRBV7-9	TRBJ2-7	CASSLTRDFEQYF	TGTGCTAGCAGCTTAACGAGGGACTTCGAGCAGTACTTC
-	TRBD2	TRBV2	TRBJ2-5	CASSGLAGTLGTQYF	TGTGCCAGCAGTGGGCTAGCGGGGACCTTGGGGACCCAGTACTTC
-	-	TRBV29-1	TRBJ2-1	CSVERLLGGDEQFF	TGCAGCGTTGAAAGGTTGTTAGGGGGAGATGAGCAGTTCTTC
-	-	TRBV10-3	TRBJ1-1	CAITEGKVSGAFF	TGTGCCATCACCGAGGGTAAGGTCTCGGGGGCTTTCTTT
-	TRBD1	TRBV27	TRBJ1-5	CASSPQTDRDSGLFLEWPQHF	TGTGCCAGCAGTCCCCAGACCGACCGGGACAGCGGGCTCTTTTTGGAATGGCCCCAGCATTTT